The 16 T cell receptor beta chains presented below share a single source sample, sequenced in a study of shared clonotypes between healthy human individuals. Produced via immunoSEQ multiplex PCR; TCRdb's table is partial and in-frame only. The repertoire consists of 300,000 or so clones, with about 74% occurring once and the leading ten covering about a tenth. Sequences were obtained from memory CD4+ T cells sorted from blood. Subset meaning: CD45RA-negative fraction. These receptors were collected from a man younger than 45 in good health.

The chain uses TRBV4-1 and TRBJ2-3; 11 bases match TRBD2. The junction had 3 bases not matched to a gene; V was cut back by 7 bases and J by 0 bases. Germline lookup yields CDR1 MGHRA and CDR2 YSYEKL. CDR3 length equals 15 residues. CDR3 protein: CASNLAGGSTDTQYF. For the CDR3, the DNA is TGCGCCAGCAACCTAGCGGGAGGAAGCACAGATACGCAGTATTTT.

This clone has only one observation. The CDR3 sequence is CASRPGDRSEAFF. The DNA of the CDR3 is TGTGCCAGCAGGCCGGGAGACCGCTCTGAAGCTTTCTTT. The chain couples TRBV27 to TRBJ1-1, with D hard to call. The V gene lost 6 bases and the J gene lost 6 bases, with 14 bases spanning the gap. Germline V lookup: CDR1 MNHEY, CDR2 SMNVEV (reference sequence). The CDR3 has 13 residues.

The gene calls are TRBV5-6 and TRBJ2-3, with D perhaps assigned TRBD1 or TRBD2 (6 bases each). V was pared by 1 base and J by 5 bases, with 23 bases between. CDR3 length equals 18 residues. Germline assignment: CDR1 SGHDT and CDR2 YYEEEE. The chain's CDR3 is CASSLRRDDRGREDTQYF. The CDR3 region has the DNA TGTGCCAGCAGCTTGCGCAGGGATGACCGGGGGCGGGAAGATACGCAGTATTTT.

This chain joins TRBV29-1 and TRBJ2-3, with 7 bases aligning to TRBD1. The germline V gene encodes CDR1 SQVTM and CDR2 ANQGSEA. Germline trimming cut 7 bases from V and 4 bases from J; bases unmatched to any gene: 5. The CDR3 runs 12 residues. Written as DNA, the CDR3 is TGCAGCGGGACAGGTCTCGCAGATACGCAGTATTTT. This encodes CSGTGLADTQYF.

As DNA, the CDR3 is TGCGCCAGCAGCCGCCCCAATGACAGGGGGCTACAAGAGACCCAGTACTTC. Its translation: CASSRPNDRGLQETQYF. The rearrangement links TRBV5-1 to TRBJ2-5; 10 positions agree with TRBD1. Germline V gene sequence: CDR1 SGHRS, CDR2 YFSETQ. The CDR3 consists of 17 residues. J was trimmed by 2 bases and V by 4 bases; bases with no gene match: 11.

The chain is built from TRBV5-1 and TRBJ2-2; 8 positions agree with TRBD1. V gave up 0 bases and J gave up 15 bases; unmatched junction bases: 13. Germline-derived CDR1 and CDR2 are SGHRS and YFSETQ. This CDR3 is 15 amino acids long. CDR3 loop: CASSLDSRRTGTMFF. CDR3 DNA: TGCGCCAGCAGCTTGGATTCTAGGAGGACAGGGACGATGTTTTTT.

The chain recombines TRBV28 with TRBJ2-5; a possible D gene is TRBD2 (6 bases). The CDR3 length is 14 residues. CDR1 and CDR2 (germline): MDHEN, SYDVKM. V was pared by 6 bases and J by 5 bases, with 16 bases between. CDR3 sequence (DNA): TGTGCCAGCAGATCGAGGGCGGCGGGGGAGACCCAGTACTTC. Amino acid sequence: CASRSRAAGETQYF. The whole variable domain, filled in from reference TRBV28 and TRBJ2-5, reads DVKVTQSSRYLVKRTGEKVFLECVQDMDHENMFWYRQDPGLGLRLIYFSYDVKMKEKGDIPEGYSVSREKKERFSLILESASTNQTSMYLCASRSRAAGETQYFGPGTRLLVL.

As to this clone: The same CDR3 is also encoded by other DNA sequences in this sample. V usage is TRBV29-1 and J usage is TRBJ1-1, with D uncertain. The V gene's germline CDR1 is SQVTM and CDR2 ANQGSEA. Trimming pared 4 bases from V and 0 bases from J, leaving 15 bases between. The CDR3 totals 15 residues. CDR3 coding DNA: TGCAGCGTTGGGGCTGGGTGGGGAATGAACACTGAAGCTTTCTTT. Its translation: CSVGAGWGMNTEAFF.

The chain joins TRBV20-1 to TRBJ1-1, with TRBD1 as a possible D gene (6 bases). Trimming took 6 bases from V and 7 from J, leaving 12 bases between them. Germline-derived CDR1 and CDR2 are DFQATT and SNEGSKA (reference sequence). CDR3 size: 11 residues. The CDR3 reads CSAGQRDEAFF. The CDR3, as DNA: TGCAGTGCGGGACAACGTGATGAAGCTTTCTTT.

The rearrangement joins TRBV28 to TRBJ2-7; the D gene is possibly TRBD2 (5 bases). The V end lost 6 bases, the J end lost 0 bases, and 12 bases lay between the germline ends. This CDR3 is built from 14 residues. CDR1 and CDR2 (germline): MDHEN, SYDVKM. The CDR3 loop is CASSRPGISYEQYF. As DNA, the CDR3 is TGTGCCAGCAGCCGCCCCGGGATCTCCTACGAGCAGTACTTC.

The chain links TRBV10-2 to TRBJ2-7; TRBD2 aligns across 9 bases. Germline V gives CDR1 WSHSY, CDR2 SAAADI. CDR3 length equals 20 residues. V shed 7 bases, J shed 2 bases, and the junction held 24 bases outside the gene matches. The CDR3 loop reads CASTDRGIAGVGGGTYEQYF. The CDR3 DNA reads TGCGCCAGCACCGATAGGGGTATAGCGGGAGTCGGAGGTGGAACCTACGAGCAGTACTTC.

The chain carries TRBV5-4 and TRBJ1-2, with 11 bases aligning to TRBD1. The length of the CDR3 is 15 residues. V lost 3 bases, J lost 3 bases, and 4 bases stayed unmatched. Germline V CDR1 and CDR2: SGHNT, YYREEE (reference sequence). The CDR3 sequence: CASSYPGQGDYGYTF. DNA for the CDR3: TGTGCCAGCAGCTATCCGGGACAGGGGGACTATGGCTACACCTTC.

This chain uses TRBV18 with TRBJ2-3; D uncertain. V gave up 4 bases and J gave up 3 bases, with 8 bases separating them. The CDR3 sequence is 13 residues long. Germline V gives CDR1 KGHSH, CDR2 LQKENI. The DNA for the CDR3 is TGTGCCAGCTCACGGACGGAAACAGATACGCAGTATTTT. Translation gives CASSRTETDTQYF.

The CDR3 sequence is CASSTGTQGAGETQYF. The CDR3 bases are TGTGCCAGCAGCACAGGAACACAGGGGGCGGGAGAGACCCAGTACTTC. The chain links TRBV7-9 to TRBJ2-5, with TRBD1 identical over 9 bases. Germline loops: CDR1 SEHNR, CDR2 FQNEAQ (reference sequence). The CDR3 contains 16 residues. V lost 5 bases and J lost 4; bases outside the gene matches: 11.

The CDR3 nucleotides read TGCGCCAGCAGCGACGACAGCTTCTACGAGCAGTACTTC. Translating gives CASSDDSFYEQYF. V and J are TRBV5-1 and TRBJ2-7; perhaps TRBD1 as D (5 bases). CDR1 SGHRS and CDR2 YFSETQ come from the germline V gene. The CDR3 runs 13 residues. Trimming removed 4 bases at V and 3 bases at J, with 11 bases between.

The chain combines TRBV27 with TRBJ1-5; D ambiguous. V lost 2 bases, J lost 6 bases, and 14 bases lay in between. Germline-derived CDR1 and CDR2 are MNHEY and SMNVEV (reference sequence). This CDR3 is built from 15 residues. As DNA, the CDR3 is TGTGCCAGCAGTTTAGGGTCCCGCGGCTCTCAGCCCCAGCATTTT. It encodes CASSLGSRGSQPQHF.